Given below is one TCR beta chain in context. Its antigen is unidentified. A junction boundary mismatches the germline segment, possibly from a read error. Each 20-30 mg portion of unsorted bulk tissue served as the source for co-extraction of RNA and DNA. Constant-region priming of around 500 ng total RNA yielded TCR beta cDNA. Slightly modified ARM-PCR with three nested multiplex PCR rounds yielded TCR beta libraries. TRBV1-TRBV30 forward primers paired with a C-beta reverse primer were used in the first two PCR rounds, which ran approximately 10 cycles each. TCRdb independently ran MiXCR on the multiplex PCR reads; one entry per CDR3 protein. The sample includes more than 100,000 distinct CDR3 sequences, less than 80% seen only once; the top ten take about a tenth. Germline lookup yields CDR1 SGHAT and CDR2 FQNNGV. This CDR3 comprises 20 residues. The entry originates in a study of tumor-infiltrating lymphocytes in primary liver carcinoma. Study-wide findings and caveats: A significantly higher top-250-clone fraction was found in tumors than in blood (p = 0.039).

The clonotype originates from a woman in her sixties or seventies with primary liver carcinoma and hepatitis B virus infection. The sequenced material came from liver tumor tissue from sampling region 1. Subset indicated: tumor region T1, superior pole. The J gene is TRBJ1-1, the V gene TRBV11-2, with TRBD1 as a possible D gene (5 bases). The CDR3 reads CDSSPHQYGHLRFWGYEALF. DNA of the CDR3: TGTGACAGCAGCCCACATCAGTACGGACACCTTCGCTTTTGGGGCTATGAAGCTCTCTTT. The full variable domain, its missing parts supplied by reference TRBV11-2 and TRBJ1-1, is EAGVAQSPRYKIIEKRQSVAFWCNPISGHATLYWYQQILGQGPKLLIQFQNNGVVDDSQLPKDRFSAERLKGVDSTLKIQPAKLEDSAVYLCDSSPHQYGHLRFWGYEALFGQGTRLTVV.